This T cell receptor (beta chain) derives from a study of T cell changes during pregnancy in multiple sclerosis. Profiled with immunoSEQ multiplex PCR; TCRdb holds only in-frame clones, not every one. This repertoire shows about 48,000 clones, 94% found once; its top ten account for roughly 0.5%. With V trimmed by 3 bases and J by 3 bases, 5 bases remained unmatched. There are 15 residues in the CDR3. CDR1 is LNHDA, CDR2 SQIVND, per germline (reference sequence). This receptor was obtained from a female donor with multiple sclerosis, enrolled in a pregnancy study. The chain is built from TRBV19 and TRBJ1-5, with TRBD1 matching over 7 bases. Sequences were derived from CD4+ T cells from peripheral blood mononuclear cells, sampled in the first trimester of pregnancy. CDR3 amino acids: CASSMTGMNNQPQHF. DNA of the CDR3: TGTGCCAGTAGTATGACAGGGATGAACAATCAGCCCCAGCATTTT.